The 26 T cell receptor beta chains below were found in one sample sequenced in a study of blood T cell repertoires in COVID-19. Clones were sequenced by immunoSEQ multiplex PCR, and TCRdb holds only the in-frame ones, with some missing. The data show 120,000 or so clones, with around 83% seen just once and approximately 12% held by the top ten. Sample: peripheral blood. These receptors were taken from a man in his sixties with acute or convalescent COVID-19.

V and J are TRBV28 and TRBJ1-2; 7 bases agree with TRBD1. Per the germline V gene, CDR1 is MDHEN and CDR2 is SYDVKM. The V segment lost 2 bases and the J segment 4 bases; nucleotides outside the gene matches: 4. This CDR3 is built from 14 residues. The CDR3 loop is CASSLTGAIYGYTF. CDR3 DNA sequence: TGTGCCAGCAGTTTAACAGGGGCGATCTATGGCTACACCTTC.

The chain joins TRBV5-8 to TRBJ1-5, with a tentative D call TRBD1 (6 bases). Germline V lookup: CDR1 SGHTS, CDR2 YDEGEE. CDR3 length: 17 residues. The V and J ends lost 4 bases and 4 bases respectively, with 21 bases between them. DNA of the CDR3: TGTGCCAGCAGCCCAGTTCGGACAGAGGGCGGGAATCAGCCCCAGCATTTT. Its translation: CASSPVRTEGGNQPQHF.

This chain connects TRBV29-1 to TRBJ2-3, with TRBD2 identical over 11 bases. Trimming at V came to 7 bases and at J to 5 bases, leaving 8 bases not matched to a gene. The CDR3 has 14 amino acids. CDR1 is SQVTM, CDR2 ANQGSEA, per germline. CDR3 nucleotide sequence: TGCAGCGGTACCACTAGCGGGAGAAGAGATACGCAGTATTTT. Encoded protein: CSGTTSGRRDTQYF.

The genes are TRBV4-1 and TRBJ1-2; TRBD1 matches at 7 bases. V lost 2 bases, J lost 0 bases, and 9 bases stayed unmatched. Germline CDR1 is MGHRA and CDR2 is YSYEKL. This CDR3 has 17 amino acids. This chain's CDR3 is CASSQSGTVTANYGYTF. DNA of the CDR3: TGCGCCAGCAGCCAATCCGGGACAGTCACAGCTAACTATGGCTACACCTTC.

V and J are TRBV6-1 and TRBJ2-1; 10 nucleotides align to TRBD2. The ends lost 4 bases at V and 5 bases at J; junction bases unmatched: 11. There are 17 residues in the CDR3. Germline assignment: CDR1 MNHNS and CDR2 SASEGT. DNA of the CDR3: TGTGCCAGCAGTGTGGGTCGGCTAGCGGGAGCAAACAATGAGCAGTTCTTC. Residues: CASSVGRLAGANNEQFF.

The chain has TRBV28 and TRBJ1-1; 7 bases map to TRBD1. Losses at the gene ends were 4 bases for V and 0 bases for J; bases not matched to a gene: 17. CDR1 is MDHEN, CDR2 SYDVKM, per germline. The CDR3 is 19 residues long. The CDR3 region is CASSSPQGRTGGVNTEAFF. CDR3 nucleotide sequence: TGTGCCAGCAGTTCCCCTCAAGGGAGGACAGGCGGGGTGAACACTGAAGCTTTCTTT.

The rearrangement joins TRBV6-5 to TRBJ1-2; the match to TRBD1 covers 7 bases. Germline values: CDR1 MNHEY, CDR2 SVGAGI. This CDR3 contains 14 residues. J lost 0 bases, V lost 8 bases, and 6 bases had no gene match. The CDR3, as DNA: TGTGCCAGCTTCCGGACAGGAACTAACTATGGCTACACCTTC. Amino acid sequence: CASFRTGTNYGYTF.

J is TRBJ1-1 and V is TRBV5-1; unclear D gene. Trimming pared 7 bases from V and 8 bases from J, leaving 12 bases between. Germline CDR1 is SGHRS and CDR2 is YFSETQ. The CDR3 extends over 11 amino acids. This CDR3 is CASAMGGEAFF. CDR3 DNA: TGCGCCAGCGCTATGGGCGGGGAAGCTTTCTTT.

The rearrangement joins TRBV24-1 to TRBJ1-2; 8 bases map to TRBD1. Germline V CDR1 and CDR2: KGHDR, SFDVKD. The CDR3 spans 12 residues. V shed 9 bases and J 4 bases; nucleotides not matched to a gene: 3. The CDR3 is CATEDRAYGYTF. The CDR3 DNA reads TGTGCCACCGAGGACAGGGCCTATGGCTACACCTTC.

The rearrangement joins TRBV3-1 (or the pseudogene TRBV3-2) to TRBJ1-5; D might be TRBD1 (6 bases). Germline V gene data show CDR1 as LGHDT and CDR2 as YNNKEL (reference sequence). This CDR3 has 13 amino acids. The V end lost 4 bases, the J end lost 5 bases, and 9 bases lay between the germline ends. The CDR3 DNA follows: TGTGCCAGCAGCCTGGACAGAGATCAGCCCCAGCATTTT. This encodes CASSLDRDQPQHF.

DNA for the CDR3: TGTGCCAGCAGGGGGGACTTCTACAATGAGCAGTTCTTC. This encodes CASRGDFYNEQFF. The chain couples TRBV27 to TRBJ2-1, with D possibly being TRBD2 (6 bases). Germline V gene lookup returns CDR1 MNHEY and CDR2 SMNVEV (reference sequence). With 6 bases removed from V and 3 bases from J, the gap between germline ends came to 9 bases. The CDR3 is 13 amino acids.

The V call is TRBV4-1, the J call TRBJ1-2, with 11 bases matching TRBD1. The J segment lost 3 bases and the V segment lost 3 bases, leaving 3 bases of the junction unmatched. Germline V gives CDR1 MGHRA, CDR2 YSYEKL. The CDR3 contains 15 residues. The CDR3 region is CASSQRTGGHYGYTF. In DNA, the CDR3 is TGCGCCAGCAGCCAGCGGACAGGGGGCCACTATGGCTACACCTTC.

This chain uses TRBV29-1 with TRBJ2-6; a possible D gene is TRBD1 (5 bases). The germline V gene encodes CDR1 SQVTM and CDR2 ANQGSEA. The length of the CDR3 is 15 residues. Trimming removed 4 bases at V and 0 bases at J, with 10 bases between. The CDR3 reads CSVGEGVSGANVLTF. The CDR3 region has the DNA TGCAGCGTTGGAGAAGGGGTCTCTGGGGCCAACGTCCTGACTTTC.

This chain connects TRBV18 to TRBJ2-7; no definite D call. Trimming pared 3 bases from V and 5 bases from J, leaving 5 bases between. CDR1 is KGHSH, CDR2 LQKENI, per germline. The CDR3 is 11 residues long. CDR3 protein: CASSPSDEQYF. CDR3 sequence (DNA): TGTGCCAGCTCACCGTCGGACGAGCAGTACTTC.

This clone was counted once. This chain joins TRBV2 and TRBJ1-2; the D gene is possibly TRBD1 (5 bases). V was cut by 4 bases and J by 0 bases, with 12 bases left in between. This CDR3 is built from 15 residues. CDR1 is SNHLY, CDR2 FYNNEI, per germline. CDR3 DNA sequence: TGTGCCAGCAGTGCTGGGGCGACACCTAACTATGGCTACACCTTC. Protein sequence: CASSAGATPNYGYTF.

The V and J genes are TRBV10-1 and TRBJ2-3; tentative D call: TRBD1 (6 bases). Germline CDR1 and CDR2: WNHNN and SYGVQD (reference sequence). V was cut by 3 bases and J by 1 base, with 11 bases left in between. The CDR3 is 15 residues long. This chain's CDR3 is CASSEGGVGTDTQYF. In nucleotides, the CDR3 is TGCGCCAGCAGTGAAGGGGGAGTCGGCACAGATACGCAGTATTTT.

This clone was found a few times. The V gene is TRBV3-1 (or the pseudogene TRBV3-2), the J gene TRBJ1-1; 7 bases match TRBD1. CDR3 size: 12 residues. The V gene end was trimmed by 4 bases and the J gene end by 10 bases; junction bases not matched to a gene: 6. In germline, CDR1 is LGHDT, CDR2 YNNKEL (reference sequence). CDR3: CASSLDRDRAFF. DNA of the CDR3: TGTGCCAGCAGCCTCGACAGGGATAGAGCTTTCTTT.

J is TRBJ2-1 and V is TRBV29-1, with TRBD2 matching over 9 bases. Germline V gene data show CDR1 as SQVTM and CDR2 as ANQGSEA. The CDR3 covers 14 residues. V lost 8 bases, J lost 6 bases, and 11 bases stayed unmatched. The DNA for the CDR3 is TGCAGCTTATTACCGGGACTAGCAACCAATGAGCAGTTCTTC. This encodes CSLLPGLATNEQFF.

This clone was detected a few times. The chain combines TRBV19 with TRBJ1-5; D may be TRBD1 (6 bases). The CDR3 totals 12 residues. Germline lookup yields CDR1 LNHDA and CDR2 SQIVND (reference sequence). V was shortened by 6 bases and J by 4 bases, with 7 bases between the two germline ends. The CDR3 here is CASSQGNQPQHF. The CDR3 DNA is TGTGCCAGTAGCCAGGGGAATCAGCCCCAGCATTTT.

This clone is a singleton in its sample. The rearrangement links TRBV3-1 (or the pseudogene TRBV3-2) to TRBJ1-1; TRBD1 is a possible D gene (6 bases). V was trimmed by 3 bases and J by 5 bases, leaving 13 bases between them. Germline CDR1 is LGHDT and CDR2 is YNNKEL (reference sequence). The CDR3 contains 14 residues. CDR3 region: CASSQGGRGTEAFF. In DNA, the CDR3 is TGTGCCAGCAGCCAGGGGGGGCGCGGGACTGAAGCTTTCTTT.

The V call is TRBV4-1, the J call TRBJ2-7, with D possibly TRBD1 on 6 matching bases. CDR1 and CDR2 (germline): MGHRA, YSYEKL. CDR3 length: 14 amino acids. V was cut by 1 base and J by 1 base, with 8 bases left in between. The CDR3 is CASSQVGTSYEQYF. CDR3 sequence (DNA): TGCGCCAGCAGCCAAGTCGGGACATCCTACGAGCAGTACTTC.

The chain uses TRBV7-9 and TRBJ2-3; D uncertain. V lost 0 bases and J lost 5, with 9 bases in between. This CDR3 is built from 14 residues. Germline V gives CDR1 SEHNR, CDR2 FQNEAQ (reference sequence). The CDR3 nucleotides are TGTGCCAGCAGCTTAGCCCCCGGAGTAGATACGCAGTATTTT. Its translation: CASSLAPGVDTQYF.

The chain has TRBV7-2 and TRBJ1-4; D call uncertain. This CDR3 is 16 amino acids long. V lost 4 bases and J lost 5, with 17 bases in between. The V gene's germline CDR1 is SGHTA and CDR2 FQGNSA. CDR3 sequence: CASSSQRRLGNEKLFF. The CDR3 nucleotides read TGTGCCAGCAGCTCCCAACGGAGGTTGGGGAATGAAAAACTGTTTTTT. Full variable domain (rest looked up from reference TRBV7-2 and TRBJ1-4): GAGVSQSPSNKVTEKGKDVELRCDPISGHTALYWYRQSLGQGLEFLIYFQGNSAPDKSGLPSDRFSAERTGGSVSTLTIQRTQQEDSAVYLCASSSQRRLGNEKLFFGSGTQLSVL.

The chain employs TRBV6-2 or TRBV6-3 and TRBJ2-5; 8 nucleotides line up with TRBD1. The CDR3 has 14 residues. The germline CDR1 and CDR2 sequences are MNHEY and SVGEGT. The V and J ends lost 1 base and 5 bases, in that order; junction bases with no gene match: 3. The CDR3 protein is CASSYLDRDETQYF. The CDR3 nucleotides are TGTGCCAGCAGTTACTTGGACAGGGACGAGACCCAGTACTTC.

The chain links TRBV19 to TRBJ1-1; D might be TRBD1 (5 bases). The CDR3 is made up of 13 amino acids. V was pared by 2 bases and J by 6 bases, with 10 bases between. Looked up from germline, CDR1 is LNHDA and CDR2 is SQIVND (reference sequence). This chain's CDR3 is CASSIPGDPEAFF. The CDR3 nucleotides read TGTGCCAGTAGTATACCGGGGGACCCTGAAGCTTTCTTT.

The V call is TRBV2, the J call TRBJ1-6; D gene ambiguous. V was trimmed by 5 bases and J by 11 bases, leaving 7 bases between them. The CDR3 consists of 11 residues. Per the germline V gene, CDR1 is SNHLY and CDR2 is FYNNEI. The CDR3 protein is CASSSAAPLHF. The CDR3 DNA reads as TGTGCCAGCAGTTCAGCGGCACCCCTCCACTTT.